This TCR beta chain appears in the sequencing data of a study of T cell responses to AZD1222 COVID-19 vaccine (dated by TCRdb to the early 2020s). About the investigation overall: A total of under 250 trial participants underwent TCR sequencing, of whom some 200 had received two doses of AZD1222 and some 25 had received two doses of the MenACWY control vaccine. Trial participants were enrolled into age subgroups of 18-55, 56-69 and 70-plus years, which contained around 150, 28 and 57 TCR-sequenced participants, respectively.

Study-wide conclusions, independent of this receptor: After two AZD1222 doses, both the breadth and the depth of spike-specific TCRs were significantly higher than at day 0 and than in MenACWY recipients. Conclusions about previously exposed vaccinees were limited because only 5 or 6 AZD1222 recipients were SARS-CoV-2 seropositive at baseline. No day 14 peak-response samples were available, so repertoires were characterized only after the peak T cell response. Reportedly, close to half of the unique spike-specific TCRs recognized epitopes lying outside the regions that are mutated in the B.1.351 and B.1.1.7 variants. Participants were mostly white British, with more females than males. The authors suggested clonal diversity may have been underestimated. The whole spike protein was spanned by vaccine-associated CD4 TCRs, and dominant responses were seen in regions 160-218 and 743-854. The 56-69-year group was small, and its depth increase did not reach significance, likely because of low power.

The CDR3 regions of human TCRbeta chains were subjected to immunosequencing. As for how the authors treated the data: TCRs in the repertoires were matched against a reference library of SARS-CoV-2-specific TCRs that had been generated with the MIRA antigen-specificity platform. Breadth was defined as the fraction of unique TCRs that were SARS-CoV-2-associated, and depth was defined as the fraction of total T cells that were SARS-CoV-2-associated. Using the MIRA data, each spike-specific TCR was mapped to the spike region that the TCR reacts to and placed in a CD4 or CD8 class. Log10-transformed breadth and depth values were compared by one-way ANOVA with Sidak's multiple comparisons tests. TCRdb retrieved this table from immuneACCESS and kept in-frame rearrangements only. Not all clones are present; in checked studies, unresolved V genes account for under half, and no reason is known for the remainder. Clone size and V and J calls were adopted from that table, with D and trimming inferred from the DNA. A total of 150,000 to 250,000 clones appear in this sample, roughly 92% of them only once. Of the sample, approximately 1% is held by the ten largest clones.

To note about this clone: No antigen is known for it. Base-call qualities are not available, and no considerably larger clone is one nucleotide away.

Taken from the germline V gene (reference sequence), the CDR1 and CDR2 loops are SEHNR and FQNEAQ. The CDR3 has 16 amino acids, counting the end cysteine and phenylalanine. The DNA shown is the 48-base CDR3, in frame from base 1. The V and J ends are trimmed by 4 bases and 3 bases, leaving 16 bases between them. The label giving this sample's time point can be read as: about 28 days (+/-7) after the second vaccine dose. AZD1222 recipients whose second dose came at about 4 weeks and those whose second dose came at about 12 weeks were combined into one group, since spike-specific TCR depth and breadth did not differ between the two schedules. Vaccinee samples were obtained from the UK trials COV001 and COV002, which included a single-blind randomized controlled phase 2/3 trial of AZD1222 (ChAdOx1 nCoV-19) in healthy adults. For TCRbeta chain sequencing, PBMC samples from trial participants were taken at day 0 and at day 28 after the second dose.

Here the sequenced sample was peripheral blood, taken 28 days after the second AZD1222 dose. The V and J segments used are TRBV7-9 and TRBJ2-1; the D call is tentative, TRBD1 or TRBD2, as each matches 6 bases. The clonotype originates from an adult who received the AZD1222 COVID-19 vaccine. The CDR3 is CASSWGATSGYNEQFF. The bases are TGTGCCAGCAGCTGGGGGGCGACTTCGGGCTACAATGAGCAGTTCTTC.